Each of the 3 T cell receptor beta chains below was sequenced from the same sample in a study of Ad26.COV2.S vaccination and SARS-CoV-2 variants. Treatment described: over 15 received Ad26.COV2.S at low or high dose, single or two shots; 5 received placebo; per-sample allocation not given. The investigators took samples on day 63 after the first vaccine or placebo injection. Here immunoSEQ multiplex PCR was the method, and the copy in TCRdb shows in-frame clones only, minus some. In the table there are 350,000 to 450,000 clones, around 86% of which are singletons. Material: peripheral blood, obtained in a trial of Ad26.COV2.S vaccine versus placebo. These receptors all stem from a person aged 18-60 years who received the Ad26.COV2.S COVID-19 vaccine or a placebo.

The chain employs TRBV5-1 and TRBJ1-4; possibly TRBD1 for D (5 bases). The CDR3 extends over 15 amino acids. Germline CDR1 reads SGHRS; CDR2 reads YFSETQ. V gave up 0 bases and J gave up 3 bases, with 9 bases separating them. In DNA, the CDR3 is TGCGCCAGCAGCTTGGTGGCAGGGTCTAATGAAAAACTGTTTTTT. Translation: CASSLVAGSNEKLFF.

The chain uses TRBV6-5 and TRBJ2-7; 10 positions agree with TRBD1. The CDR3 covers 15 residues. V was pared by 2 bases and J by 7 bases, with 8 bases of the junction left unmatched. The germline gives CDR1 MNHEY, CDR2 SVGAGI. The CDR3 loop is CASSYHRQGAREQYF. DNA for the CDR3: TGTGCCAGCAGTTACCATAGACAGGGGGCGAGAGAGCAGTACTTC.

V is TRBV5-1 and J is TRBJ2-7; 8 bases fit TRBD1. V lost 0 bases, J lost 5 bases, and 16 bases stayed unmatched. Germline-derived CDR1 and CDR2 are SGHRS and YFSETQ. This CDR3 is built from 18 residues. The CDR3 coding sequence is TGCGCCAGCAGCTTGGATACTTCGGGGCAGGGGGCACGGCACGAGCAGTACTTC. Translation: CASSLDTSGQGARHEQYF.